The following is a TCR beta chain sequence with its context. The template was RNA from unsorted bulk tissue. The data were obtained in a study of tumor and adjacent non-tumor tissue in lung cancer. Study overall: Patients were aged roughly 31 to 76, nine to eleven men and about 5 women, stage I to III.

The library came from three nested PCR rounds adapted from ARM-PCR protocols. TCRdb reanalysed the multiplex PCR reads using MiXCR and keeps one entry per CDR3 protein. The sample gives roughly 220,000 distinct CDR3 sequences, over 55% of which show up once; around 25% is in the top ten. The receptor's source is a man aged 55 to 70 with non-small cell lung cancer. The sample comprised lung tumor tissue.

The CDR3 sequence is CSVVPSGGTDTQYF. In DNA, the CDR3 is TGCAGCGTTGTTCCCAGCGGGGGCACAGATACGCAGTATTTT. The chain joins TRBV29-1 to TRBJ2-3, with 7 positions matching TRBD2. V gave up 4 bases and J gave up 1 base; unmatched junction bases: 5. CDR3 length: 14 amino acids. CDR1 is SQVTM and CDR2 is ANQGSEA in the germline V gene.